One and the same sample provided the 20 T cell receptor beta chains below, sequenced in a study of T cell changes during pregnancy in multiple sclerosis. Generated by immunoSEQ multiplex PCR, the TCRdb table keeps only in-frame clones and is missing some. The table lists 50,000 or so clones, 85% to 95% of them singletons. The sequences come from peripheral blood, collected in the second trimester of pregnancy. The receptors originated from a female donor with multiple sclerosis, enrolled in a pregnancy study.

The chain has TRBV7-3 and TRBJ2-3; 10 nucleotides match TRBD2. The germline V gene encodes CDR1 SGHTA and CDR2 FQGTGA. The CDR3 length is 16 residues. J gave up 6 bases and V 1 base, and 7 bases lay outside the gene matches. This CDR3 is CASSLRGAGGPDTQYF. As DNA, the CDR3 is TGTGCCAGCAGCTTAAGAGGAGCGGGAGGGCCTGATACGCAGTATTTT.

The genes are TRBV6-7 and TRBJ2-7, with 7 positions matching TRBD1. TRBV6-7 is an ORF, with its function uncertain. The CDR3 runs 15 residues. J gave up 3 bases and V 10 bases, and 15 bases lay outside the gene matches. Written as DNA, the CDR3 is TGTGCCATCGAGAGGACAGGCCTGTCTCTCTACGAGCAGTACTTC. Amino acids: CAIERTGLSLYEQYF.

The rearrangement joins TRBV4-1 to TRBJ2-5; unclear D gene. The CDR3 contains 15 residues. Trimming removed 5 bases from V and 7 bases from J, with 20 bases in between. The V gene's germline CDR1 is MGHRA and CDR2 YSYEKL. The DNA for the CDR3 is TGCGCCAGCAGCGAAGTTTCGACGGAACTAAGGACCCAGTACTTC. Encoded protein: CASSEVSTELRTQYF.

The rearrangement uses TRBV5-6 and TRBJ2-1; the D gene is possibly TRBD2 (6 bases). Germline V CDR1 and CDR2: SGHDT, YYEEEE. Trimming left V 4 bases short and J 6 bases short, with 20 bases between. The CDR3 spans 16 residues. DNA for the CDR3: TGTGCCAGCAGCATTTGGGGACTTGGACCGACCAATGAGCAGTTCTTC. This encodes CASSIWGLGPTNEQFF.

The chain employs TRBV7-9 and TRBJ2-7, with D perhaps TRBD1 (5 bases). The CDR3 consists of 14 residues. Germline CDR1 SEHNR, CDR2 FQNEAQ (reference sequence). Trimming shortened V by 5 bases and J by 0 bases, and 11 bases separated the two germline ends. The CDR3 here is CASSARQSSYEQYF. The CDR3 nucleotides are TGTGCCAGCAGCGCGCGACAGAGCTCCTACGAGCAGTACTTC.

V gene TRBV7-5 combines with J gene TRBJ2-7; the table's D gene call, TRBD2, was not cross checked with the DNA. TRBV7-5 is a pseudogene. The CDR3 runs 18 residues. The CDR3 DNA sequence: TGTGCCAGAAGCTTAGGGGAGGGGGGAGCGCCCATGGTGGACGAGCAGTACTTC. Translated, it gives CARSLGEGGAPMVDEQYF.

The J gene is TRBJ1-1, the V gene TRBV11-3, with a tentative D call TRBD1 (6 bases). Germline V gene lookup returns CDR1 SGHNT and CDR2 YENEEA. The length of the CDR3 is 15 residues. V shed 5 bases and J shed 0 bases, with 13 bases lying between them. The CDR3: CASSPFRGLNTEAFF. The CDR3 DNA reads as TGTGCCAGCAGCCCCTTCAGGGGCCTGAACACTGAAGCTTTCTTT.

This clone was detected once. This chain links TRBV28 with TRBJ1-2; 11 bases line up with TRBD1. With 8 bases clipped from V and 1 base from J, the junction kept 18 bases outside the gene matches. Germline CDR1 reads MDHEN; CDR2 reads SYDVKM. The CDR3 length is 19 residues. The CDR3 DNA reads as TGTGCCAGCGAAACCAGCTTCCCGGGACAGGGGGAGGGTAACTATGGCTACACCTTC. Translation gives CASETSFPGQGEGNYGYTF.

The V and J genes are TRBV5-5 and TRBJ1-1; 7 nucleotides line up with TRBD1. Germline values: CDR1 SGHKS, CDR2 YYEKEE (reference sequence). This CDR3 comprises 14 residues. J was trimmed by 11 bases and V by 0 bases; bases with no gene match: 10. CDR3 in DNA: TGTGCCAGCAGCTTGGGAGGGACAGCTTTGACGGCTTTCTTT. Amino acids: CASSLGGTALTAFF.

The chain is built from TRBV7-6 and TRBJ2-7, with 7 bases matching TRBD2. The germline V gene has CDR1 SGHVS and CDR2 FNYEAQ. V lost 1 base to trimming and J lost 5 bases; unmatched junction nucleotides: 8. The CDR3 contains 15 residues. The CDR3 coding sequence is TGTGCCAGCAGCTTAGACTTTGCGGGAGCCAACGAGCAGTACTTC. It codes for CASSLDFAGANEQYF.

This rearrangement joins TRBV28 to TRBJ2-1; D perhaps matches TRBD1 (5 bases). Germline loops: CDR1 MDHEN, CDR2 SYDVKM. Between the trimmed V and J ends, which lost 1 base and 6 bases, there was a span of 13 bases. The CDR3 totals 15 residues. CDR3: CASSLLAGQANEQFF. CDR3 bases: TGTGCCAGCAGTTTATTAGCAGGGCAGGCCAATGAGCAGTTCTTC.

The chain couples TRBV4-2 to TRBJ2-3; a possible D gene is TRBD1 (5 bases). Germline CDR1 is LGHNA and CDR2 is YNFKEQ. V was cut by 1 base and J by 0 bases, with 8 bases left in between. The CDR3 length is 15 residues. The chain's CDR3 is CASSQVQGSTDTQYF. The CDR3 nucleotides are TGTGCCAGCAGCCAAGTGCAGGGAAGCACAGATACGCAGTATTTT.

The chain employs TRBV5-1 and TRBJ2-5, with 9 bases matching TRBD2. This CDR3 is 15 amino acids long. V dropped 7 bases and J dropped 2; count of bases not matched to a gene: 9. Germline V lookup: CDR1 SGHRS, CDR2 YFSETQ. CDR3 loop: CASGRSAGGQETQYF. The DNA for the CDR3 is TGCGCCAGCGGCCGAAGCGCGGGGGGGCAAGAGACCCAGTACTTC.

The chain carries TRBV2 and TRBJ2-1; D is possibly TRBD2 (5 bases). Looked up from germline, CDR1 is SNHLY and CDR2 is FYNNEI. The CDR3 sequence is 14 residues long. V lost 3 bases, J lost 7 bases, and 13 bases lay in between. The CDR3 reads CASSDYREGNEQFF. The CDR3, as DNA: TGTGCCAGCAGTGACTATCGGGAAGGGAATGAGCAGTTCTTC.

The CDR3 bases are TGTGCCAGCAGCCTCGCAGCGGGAGGAATCAATGAGCAGTTCTTC. It is translated as CASSLAAGGINEQFF. The chain couples TRBV5-5 to TRBJ2-1, with 9 bases lining up with TRBD2. Germline lookup yields CDR1 SGHKS and CDR2 YYEKEE (reference sequence). V trimming: 4 bases; J trimming: 6 bases; junction bases outside the gene matches: 8. The CDR3 contains 15 residues.

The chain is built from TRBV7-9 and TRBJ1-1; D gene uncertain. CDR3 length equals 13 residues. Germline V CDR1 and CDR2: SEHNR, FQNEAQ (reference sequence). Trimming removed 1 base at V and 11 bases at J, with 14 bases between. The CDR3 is CASSLERISPAFF. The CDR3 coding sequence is TGTGCCAGCAGCTTAGAGAGGATTTCACCGGCTTTCTTT.

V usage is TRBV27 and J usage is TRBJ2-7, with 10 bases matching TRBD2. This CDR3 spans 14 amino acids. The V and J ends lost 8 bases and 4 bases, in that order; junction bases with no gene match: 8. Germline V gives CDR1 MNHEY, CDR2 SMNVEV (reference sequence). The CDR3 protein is CASRTIAGGYEQYF. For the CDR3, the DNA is TGTGCCAGCCGCACCATAGCGGGAGGTTACGAGCAGTACTTC.

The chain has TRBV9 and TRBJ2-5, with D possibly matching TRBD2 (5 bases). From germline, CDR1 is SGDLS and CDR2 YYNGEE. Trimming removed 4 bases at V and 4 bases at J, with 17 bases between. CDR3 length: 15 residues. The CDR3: CASSSGISAGETQYF. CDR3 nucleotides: TGTGCCAGCAGCTCGGGGATTTCGGCGGGAGAGACCCAGTACTTC.

The CDR3 reads CSVEMGQGGETQYF. The CDR3 nucleotides are TGCAGCGTTGAGATGGGACAGGGGGGAGAGACCCAGTACTTC. V is TRBV29-1 and J is TRBJ2-5; 11 bases are shared with TRBD1. V lost 3 bases to trimming and J lost 4 bases; unmatched junction nucleotides: 4. This CDR3 has 14 amino acids. Looked up from germline, CDR1 is SQVTM and CDR2 is ANQGSEA.

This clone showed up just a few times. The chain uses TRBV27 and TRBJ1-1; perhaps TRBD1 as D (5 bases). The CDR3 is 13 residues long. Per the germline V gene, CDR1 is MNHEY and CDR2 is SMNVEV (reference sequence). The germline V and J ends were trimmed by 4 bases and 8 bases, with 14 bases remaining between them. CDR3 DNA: TGTGCCAGCAGTTGGGGGGGAGGTCCCGAAGCTTTCTTT. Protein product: CASSWGGGPEAFF.